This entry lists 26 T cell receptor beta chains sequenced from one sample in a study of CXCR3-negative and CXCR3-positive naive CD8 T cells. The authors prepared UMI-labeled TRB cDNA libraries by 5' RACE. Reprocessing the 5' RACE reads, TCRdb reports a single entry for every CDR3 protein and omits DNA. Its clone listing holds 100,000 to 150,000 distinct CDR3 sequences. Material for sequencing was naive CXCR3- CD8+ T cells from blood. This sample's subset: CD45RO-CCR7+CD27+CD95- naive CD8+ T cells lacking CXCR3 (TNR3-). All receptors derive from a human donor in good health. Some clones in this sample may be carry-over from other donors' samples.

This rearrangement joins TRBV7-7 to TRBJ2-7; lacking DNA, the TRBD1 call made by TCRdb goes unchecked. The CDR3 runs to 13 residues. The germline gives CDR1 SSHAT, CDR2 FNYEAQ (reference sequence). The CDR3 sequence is CASSRSRDDEQYF.

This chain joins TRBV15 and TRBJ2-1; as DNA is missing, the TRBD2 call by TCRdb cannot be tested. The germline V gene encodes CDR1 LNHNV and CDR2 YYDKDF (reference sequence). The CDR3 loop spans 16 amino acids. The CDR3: CATSRELRLFVDEQFF.

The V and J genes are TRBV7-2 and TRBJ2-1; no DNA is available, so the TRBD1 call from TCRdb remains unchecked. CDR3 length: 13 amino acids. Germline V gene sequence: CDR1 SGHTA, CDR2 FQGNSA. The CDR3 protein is CASSLSGGDEQFF.

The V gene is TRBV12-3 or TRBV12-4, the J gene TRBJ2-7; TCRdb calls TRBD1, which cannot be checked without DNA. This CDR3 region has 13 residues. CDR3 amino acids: CASSGTGADEQYF.

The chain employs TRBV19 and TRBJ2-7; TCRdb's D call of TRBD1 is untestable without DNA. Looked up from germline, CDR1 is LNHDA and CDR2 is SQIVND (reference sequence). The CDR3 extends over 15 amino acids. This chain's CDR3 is CASSPDMGAHYEQYF.

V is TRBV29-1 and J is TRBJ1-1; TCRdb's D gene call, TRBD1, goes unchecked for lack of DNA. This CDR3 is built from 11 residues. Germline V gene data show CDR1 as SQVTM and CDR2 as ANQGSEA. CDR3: CSVAQGGQAFF.

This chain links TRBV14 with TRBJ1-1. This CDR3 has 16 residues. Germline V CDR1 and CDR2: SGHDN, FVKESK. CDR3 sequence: CASSQDWEGMNTEAFF.

CDR3 protein: CASSQGVSEQYF. This chain connects TRBV7-9 to TRBJ2-7; TCRdb calls TRBD1, which cannot be checked without DNA. CDR1 and CDR2 (germline): SEHNR, FQNEAQ (reference sequence). CDR3 size: 12 residues.

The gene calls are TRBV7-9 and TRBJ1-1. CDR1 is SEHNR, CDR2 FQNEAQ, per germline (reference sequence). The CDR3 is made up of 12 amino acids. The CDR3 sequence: CASSGGAGEAFF.

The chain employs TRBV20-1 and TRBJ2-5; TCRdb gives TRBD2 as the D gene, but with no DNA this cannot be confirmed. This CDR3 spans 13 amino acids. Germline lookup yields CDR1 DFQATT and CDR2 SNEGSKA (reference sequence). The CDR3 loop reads CSARAVSVETQYF.

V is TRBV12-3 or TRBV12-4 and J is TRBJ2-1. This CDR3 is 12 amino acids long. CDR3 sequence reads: CASSFQPNEQFF.

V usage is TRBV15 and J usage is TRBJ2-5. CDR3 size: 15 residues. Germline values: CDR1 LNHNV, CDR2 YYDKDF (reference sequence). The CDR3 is CATSRDARVQETQYF.

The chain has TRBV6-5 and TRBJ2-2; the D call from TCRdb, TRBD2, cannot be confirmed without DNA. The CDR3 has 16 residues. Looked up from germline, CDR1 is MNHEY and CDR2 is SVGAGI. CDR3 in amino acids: CASSPTSGIYTGELFF.

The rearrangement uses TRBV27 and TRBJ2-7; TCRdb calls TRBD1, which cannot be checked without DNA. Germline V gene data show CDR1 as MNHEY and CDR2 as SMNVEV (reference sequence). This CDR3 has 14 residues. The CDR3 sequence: CASSLTDSSYEQYF.

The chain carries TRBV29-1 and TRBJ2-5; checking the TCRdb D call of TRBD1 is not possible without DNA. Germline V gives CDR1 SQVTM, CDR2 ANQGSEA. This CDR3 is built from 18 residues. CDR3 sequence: CSVEDPAGQPKSLRTQYF.

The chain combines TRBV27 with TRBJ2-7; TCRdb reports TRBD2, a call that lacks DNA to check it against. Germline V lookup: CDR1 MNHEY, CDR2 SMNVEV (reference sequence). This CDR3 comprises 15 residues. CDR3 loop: CASSSLSGLAYEQYF.

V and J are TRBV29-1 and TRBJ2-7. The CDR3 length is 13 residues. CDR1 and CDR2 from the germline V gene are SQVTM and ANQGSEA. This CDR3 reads CSVEGRYGDEQYF.

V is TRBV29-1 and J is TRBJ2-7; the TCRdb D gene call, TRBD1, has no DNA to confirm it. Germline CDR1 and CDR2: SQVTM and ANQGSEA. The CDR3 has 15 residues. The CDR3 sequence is CSVEDRDGLPYEQYF.

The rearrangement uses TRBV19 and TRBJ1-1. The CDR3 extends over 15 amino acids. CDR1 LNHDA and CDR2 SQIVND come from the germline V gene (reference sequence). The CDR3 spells CASSIGSRGYTEAFF.

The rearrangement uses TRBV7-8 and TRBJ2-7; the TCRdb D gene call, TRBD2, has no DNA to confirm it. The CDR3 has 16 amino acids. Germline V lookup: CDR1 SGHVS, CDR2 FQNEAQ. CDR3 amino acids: CASSLAALAKGSEQYF.

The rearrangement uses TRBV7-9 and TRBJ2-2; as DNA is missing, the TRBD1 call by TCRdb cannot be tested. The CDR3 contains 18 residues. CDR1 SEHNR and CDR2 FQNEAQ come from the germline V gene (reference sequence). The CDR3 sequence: CASSRPGTGFGNTGELFF.

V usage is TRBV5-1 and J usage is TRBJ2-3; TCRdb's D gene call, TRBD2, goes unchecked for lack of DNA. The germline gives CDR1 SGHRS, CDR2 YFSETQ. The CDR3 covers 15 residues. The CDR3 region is CASRAGTSGTDTQYF.

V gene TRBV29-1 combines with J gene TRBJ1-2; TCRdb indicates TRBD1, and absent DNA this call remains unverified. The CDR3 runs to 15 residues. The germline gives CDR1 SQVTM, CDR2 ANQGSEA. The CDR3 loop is CSVAVGHVANHGYTF.

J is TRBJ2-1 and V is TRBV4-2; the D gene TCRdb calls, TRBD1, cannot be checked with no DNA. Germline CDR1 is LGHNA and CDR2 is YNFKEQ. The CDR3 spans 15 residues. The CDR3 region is CASSHPDSSYNEQFF.

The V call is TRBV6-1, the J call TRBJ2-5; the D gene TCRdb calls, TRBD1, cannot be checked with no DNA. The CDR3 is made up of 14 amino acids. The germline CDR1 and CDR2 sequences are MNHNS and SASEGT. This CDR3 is CASSVWQGQETQYF.

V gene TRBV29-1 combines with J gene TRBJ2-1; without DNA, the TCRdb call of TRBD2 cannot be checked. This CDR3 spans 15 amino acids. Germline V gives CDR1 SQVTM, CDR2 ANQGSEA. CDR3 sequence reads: CSVEDLGGQWHEQFF.